The 26 T cell receptor beta chains reported below all come from one sample, sequenced in a study of chemoradiotherapy in HPV16-positive cancers. This table comes from immunoSEQ multiplex PCR, and its TCRdb copy is limited to in-frame clones, with some not included. Of 12,000 or so clones listed, 86% are singletons. The starting material was blood, obtained from a patient who underwent chemoradiotherapy. Receptors originate from a human donor with HPV-associated anogenital cancer.

This chain uses TRBV6-5 with TRBJ1-2; 7 bases match TRBD1. This CDR3 is 14 amino acids long. Germline CDR1 and CDR2: MNHEY and SVGAGI. With 5 bases clipped from V and 6 bases from J, the junction kept 9 bases outside the gene matches. The CDR3 bases are TGTGCCAGCAGTGTGCTCGGGACAGTGAATGGCTACACCTTC. Its translation: CASSVLGTVNGYTF.

J is TRBJ2-2 and V is TRBV9; D is undetermined. The V end was cut by 0 bases, the J end by 7 bases, with 4 bases between. Germline V gives CDR1 SGDLS, CDR2 YYNGEE. This CDR3 contains 12 residues. The CDR3 region is CASSVAGGELFF. CDR3 sequence (DNA): TGTGCCAGCAGCGTAGCTGGCGGGGAGCTGTTTTTT. The full variable domain, completed using reference TRBV9 and TRBJ2-2, is DSGVTQTPKHLITATGQRVTLRCSPRSGDLSVYWYQQSLDQGLQFLIQYYNGEERAKGNILERFSAQQFPDLHSELNLSSLELGDSALYFCASSVAGGELFFGEGSRLTVL.

The CDR3 coding sequence is TGTGCCAGCAGCTTGGTGCTTGAGCAGTTCTTC. Protein product: CASSLVLEQFF. The gene calls are TRBV5-5 and TRBJ2-1, with D hard to call. CDR3 length: 11 amino acids. The germline gives CDR1 SGHKS, CDR2 YYEKEE (reference sequence). The V and J ends lost 0 bases and 9 bases respectively, with 4 bases between them.

The chain couples TRBV5-1 to TRBJ2-1, with D possibly matching TRBD2 (6 bases). Germline V gives CDR1 SGHRS, CDR2 YFSETQ. CDR3 length: 13 residues. Trimming pared 0 bases from V and 6 bases from J, leaving 7 bases between. CDR3: CASSLVGGNEQFF. As DNA, the CDR3 is TGCGCCAGCAGCTTGGTCGGGGGCAATGAGCAGTTCTTC.

This clone was counted a few times. V and J are TRBV7-6 and TRBJ1-1; D uncertain. Germline V lookup: CDR1 SGHVS, CDR2 FNYEAQ. This CDR3 spans 13 amino acids. The ends were cut back, 6 bases at V and 1 base at J, with 9 bases in the middle. DNA of the CDR3: TGTGCCAGCAGACCGGGCCCGAACACTGAAGCTTTCTTT. Its protein is CASRPGPNTEAFF.

The chain employs TRBV6-6 and TRBJ1-2, with D perhaps matching TRBD1 (6 bases). Trimming removed 5 bases from V and 8 bases from J, with 15 bases in between. The CDR3 contains 13 residues. CDR1 is MNHNY, CDR2 SVGAGI, per germline (reference sequence). CDR3 in amino acids: CASSRDTGYGYTF. The DNA for the CDR3 is TGTGCCAGCAGTAGAGATACAGGGTACGGCTACACCTTC.

The rearrangement uses TRBV6-4 and TRBJ1-5; maybe TRBD1 (6 bases). CDR1 and CDR2 from the germline V gene are MRHNA and SNTAGT. The V gene lost 9 bases and the J gene lost 9 bases, with 15 bases spanning the gap. This CDR3 spans 12 amino acids. CDR3 DNA sequence: TGTGCCAGGATAGGACAGCCTCGGCCCCAGCATTTT. Its translation is CARIGQPRPQHF.

The V gene is TRBV30, the J gene TRBJ2-6; possibly TRBD1 for D (6 bases). Germline V gene sequence: CDR1 GTSNPN, CDR2 SVGIG (reference sequence). The CDR3 extends over 18 amino acids. Between the trimmed V and J ends, which lost 2 bases and 2 bases, there was a span of 19 bases. The CDR3 reads CAWSPDLPGVPGANVLTF. CDR3 nucleotides: TGTGCCTGGAGTCCAGACCTACCAGGGGTTCCTGGGGCCAACGTCCTGACTTTC.

CDR3 amino acids: CATSREGLYNSPLHF. CDR3 coding DNA: TGTGCCACCAGCAGAGAAGGGCTCTATAATTCACCCCTCCACTTT. This chain joins TRBV15 and TRBJ1-6; the D is unclear. V was trimmed by 0 bases and J by 3 bases, leaving 6 bases between them. CDR1 is LNHNV and CDR2 is YYDKDF in the germline V gene (reference sequence). The CDR3 runs 15 residues.

The chain is built from TRBV28 and TRBJ1-1; D unclear. Germline loops: CDR1 MDHEN, CDR2 SYDVKM. V lost 1 base, J lost 6 bases, and 9 bases lay in between. This CDR3 has 13 amino acids. In nucleotides, the CDR3 is TGTGCCAGCAGTTTATTGGGAAAGTCTGAAGCTTTCTTT. Its protein is CASSLLGKSEAFF. The full variable domain, rest sourced from reference TRBV28 and TRBJ1-1, is DVKVTQSSRYLVKRTGEKVFLECVQDMDHENMFWYRQDPGLGLRLIYFSYDVKMKEKGDIPEGYSVSREKKERFSLILESASTNQTSMYLCASSLLGKSEAFFGQGTRLTVV.

V usage is TRBV6-5 and J usage is TRBJ2-5; 9 bases fit TRBD2. After removal of 5 bases from V and 4 bases from J, the junction contained 5 bases not matched to a gene. CDR3 length: 14 amino acids. Germline CDR1 and CDR2: MNHEY and SVGAGI. CDR3 DNA sequence: TGTGCCAGCAGTCCCCGTAGCGGGGGAGAGACCCAGTACTTC. Translation: CASSPRSGGETQYF.

The chain combines TRBV6-5 with TRBJ2-2; the match to TRBD1 covers 8 bases. The CDR3 covers 15 residues. From germline, CDR1 is MNHEY and CDR2 SVGAGI. Losses at the gene ends were 2 bases for V and 7 bases for J; bases not matched to a gene: 6. The CDR3 coding sequence is TGTGCCAGCAGTTACGGGCAGGGGGCCGGCGGGGAGCTGTTTTTT. Translation gives CASSYGQGAGGELFF.

The chain recombines TRBV5-1 with TRBJ2-7; D uncertain. The CDR3 length is 13 residues. Per the germline V gene, CDR1 is SGHRS and CDR2 is YFSETQ. The V and J ends lost 4 bases and 7 bases respectively, with 15 bases between them. The CDR3 DNA follows: TGCGCCAGCAGCCTTGGCCCCAACGGAGAGCAGTACTTC. Translation gives CASSLGPNGEQYF.

This sequence joins TRBV4-3 and TRBJ1-2; D call uncertain. CDR3 length: 15 residues. The V gene's germline CDR1 is LGHNA and CDR2 YSLEER. V lost 0 bases and J lost 3, with 11 bases in between. The CDR3 region has the DNA TGCGCCAGCAGCCAAGATGACTCCAGTCACTATGGCTACACCTTC. It translates to CASSQDDSSHYGYTF.

The chain uses TRBV11-3 and TRBJ2-1; unclear D gene. This CDR3 is 14 amino acids long. Germline V gene data show CDR1 as SGHNT and CDR2 as YENEEA. V was clipped by 2 bases and J by 2 bases, with 7 bases between them. CDR3 region: CASSLRDTYNEQFF. DNA for the CDR3: TGTGCCAGCAGCTTAAGGGATACCTACAATGAGCAGTTCTTC.

V and J are TRBV19 and TRBJ2-2; 11 bases are a match to TRBD2. Germline loops: CDR1 LNHDA, CDR2 SQIVND (reference sequence). The CDR3 has 16 amino acids. V shed 6 bases, J shed 2 bases, and the junction held 5 bases outside the gene matches. CDR3 sequence reads: CASRTLAGGNTGELFF. The CDR3 coding sequence is TGTGCCAGTAGAACTCTAGCGGGGGGAAACACCGGGGAGCTGTTTTTT. The full variable domain, completed using reference TRBV19 and TRBJ2-2, is DGGITQSPKYLFRKEGQNVTLSCEQNLNHDAMYWYRQDPGQGLRLIYYSQIVNDFQKGDIAEGYSVSREKKESFPLTVTSAQKNPTAFYLCASRTLAGGNTGELFFGEGSRLTVL.

The V and J genes are TRBV5-1 and TRBJ1-2; TRBD1 might be the D (5 bases). The CDR3 is 16 amino acids. CDR1 and CDR2 (germline): SGHRS, YFSETQ. Between the trimmed V and J ends, which lost 4 bases and 2 bases, there was a span of 18 bases. The CDR3 DNA sequence: TGCGCCAGCAGCGGGGGGACCTCTGTTGGGAACTATGGCTACACCTTC. It translates to CASSGGTSVGNYGYTF.

The chain employs TRBV6-5 and TRBJ1-6; no clear D. Germline CDR1 reads MNHEY; CDR2 reads SVGAGI. CDR3 size: 14 residues. The V end lost 0 bases, the J end lost 7 bases, and 7 bases lay between the germline ends. The DNA of the CDR3 is TGTGCCAGCAGTTACTCCGACTGGAATTCACCCCTCCACTTT. Translated: CASSYSDWNSPLHF.

V is TRBV9 and J is TRBJ2-3, with TRBD2 identical over 9 bases. The CDR3 consists of 18 residues. The germline CDR1 and CDR2 sequences are SGDLS and YYNGEE. V dropped 0 bases and J dropped 0; count of bases not matched to a gene: 8. The CDR3 DNA reads as TGTGCCAGCAGCGTAGGTAGCGGGGGCGGGACTAGCACAGATACGCAGTATTTT. Residues: CASSVGSGGGTSTDTQYF.

This chain connects TRBV11-2 to TRBJ2-1; perhaps TRBD2 as D (6 bases). V was cut by 0 bases and J by 5 bases, with 11 bases left in between. This CDR3 spans 15 amino acids. Germline V gives CDR1 SGHAT, CDR2 FQNNGV. The CDR3 DNA reads as TGTGCCAGCAGCTTAGATGCGGGGCAAAACAATGAGCAGTTCTTC. This translates into CASSLDAGQNNEQFF.

The chain combines TRBV6-5 with TRBJ2-7, with 8 bases fitting TRBD1. After removal of 7 bases from V and 6 bases from J, the junction contained 14 bases not matched to a gene. Per germline, CDR1 MNHEY and CDR2 SVGAGI. The CDR3 has 15 amino acids. CDR3 amino acids: CASTRRGQGGSEQYF. The CDR3 coding sequence is TGTGCCAGCACCCGGCGAGGACAGGGTGGAAGCGAGCAGTACTTC.

The chain joins TRBV11-3 to TRBJ2-2; tentatively, D is TRBD1 (6 bases). Germline V lookup: CDR1 SGHNT, CDR2 YENEEA. This CDR3 is built from 14 residues. V was clipped by 3 bases and J by 8 bases, with 13 bases between them. CDR3 DNA: TGTGCCAGCAGCTTGACAGGAATCTCTGGGGAGCTGTTTTTT. As protein: CASSLTGISGELFF.

The CDR3 spells CASSLMGGSGSEQFF. DNA for the CDR3: TGTGCCAGCAGCTTAATGGGGGGGAGTGGGAGTGAGCAGTTCTTC. The chain joins TRBV7-2 to TRBJ2-1; 7 nucleotides agree with TRBD2. The V segment lost 2 bases and the J segment 9 bases; nucleotides outside the gene matches: 10. This CDR3 has 15 amino acids. Germline V lookup: CDR1 SGHTA, CDR2 FQGNSA.

V usage is TRBV19 and J usage is TRBJ1-1; D not certain. Germline CDR1 is LNHDA and CDR2 is SQIVND (reference sequence). CDR3 length: 13 amino acids. Trimming left V 5 bases short and J 4 bases short, with 11 bases between. This CDR3 is CASSPISGTEAFF. CDR3 DNA sequence: TGTGCCAGTAGTCCTATCTCGGGCACTGAAGCTTTCTTT. The full variable domain, completed using reference TRBV19 and TRBJ1-1, is DGGITQSPKYLFRKEGQNVTLSCEQNLNHDAMYWYRQDPGQGLRLIYYSQIVNDFQKGDIAEGYSVSREKKESFPLTVTSAQKNPTAFYLCASSPISGTEAFFGQGTRLTVV.

This sequence joins TRBV18 and TRBJ1-1; the D gene is possibly TRBD1 (6 bases). This CDR3 is 15 amino acids long. CDR1 is KGHSH and CDR2 is LQKENI in the germline V gene. The ends were cut back, 6 bases at V and 4 bases at J, with 18 bases in the middle. The CDR3 nucleotides are TGTGCCAGCTCCATTCGACAGGAGAAAGTCACTGAAGCTTTCTTT. Its translation is CASSIRQEKVTEAFF.

CDR3 in DNA: TGTGCCAGCAGCTCCGGGGGAAATTCCTACAATGAGCAGTTCTTC. This translates into CASSSGGNSYNEQFF. The V and J genes are TRBV7-9 and TRBJ2-1, with D perhaps TRBD2 (6 bases). The CDR3 has 15 residues. The V and J ends lost 4 bases and 1 base respectively, with 11 bases between them. Germline V CDR1 and CDR2: SEHNR, FQNEAQ (reference sequence).